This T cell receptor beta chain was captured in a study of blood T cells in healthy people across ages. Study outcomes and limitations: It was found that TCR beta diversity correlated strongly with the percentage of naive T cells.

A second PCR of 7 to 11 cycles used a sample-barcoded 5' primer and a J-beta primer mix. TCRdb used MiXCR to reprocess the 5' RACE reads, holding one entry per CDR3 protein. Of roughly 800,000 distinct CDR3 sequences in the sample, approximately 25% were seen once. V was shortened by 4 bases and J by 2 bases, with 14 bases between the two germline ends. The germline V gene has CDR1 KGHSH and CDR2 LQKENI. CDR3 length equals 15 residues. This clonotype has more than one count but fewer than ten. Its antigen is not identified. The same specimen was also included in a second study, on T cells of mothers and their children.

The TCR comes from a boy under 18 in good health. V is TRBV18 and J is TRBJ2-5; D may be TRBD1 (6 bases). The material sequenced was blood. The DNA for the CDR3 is TGTGCCAGCTCACTTCTGACAGGTTCTCAAGAGACCCAGTACTTC. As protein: CASSLLTGSQETQYF.